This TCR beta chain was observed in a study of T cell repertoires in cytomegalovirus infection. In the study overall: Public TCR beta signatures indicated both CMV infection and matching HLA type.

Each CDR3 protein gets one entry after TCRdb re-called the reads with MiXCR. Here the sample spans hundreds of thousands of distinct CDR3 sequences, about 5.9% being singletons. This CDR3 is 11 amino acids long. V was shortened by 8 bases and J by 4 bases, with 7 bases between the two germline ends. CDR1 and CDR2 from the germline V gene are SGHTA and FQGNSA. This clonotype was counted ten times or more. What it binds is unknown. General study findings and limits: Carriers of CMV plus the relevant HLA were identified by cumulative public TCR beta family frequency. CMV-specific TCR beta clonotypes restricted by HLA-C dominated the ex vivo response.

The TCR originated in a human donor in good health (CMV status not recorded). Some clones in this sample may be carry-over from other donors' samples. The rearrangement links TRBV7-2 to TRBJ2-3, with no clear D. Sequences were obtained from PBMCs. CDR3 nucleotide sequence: TGTGCCAGCGCATCTTCAGATACGCAGTATTTT. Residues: CASASSDTQYF.